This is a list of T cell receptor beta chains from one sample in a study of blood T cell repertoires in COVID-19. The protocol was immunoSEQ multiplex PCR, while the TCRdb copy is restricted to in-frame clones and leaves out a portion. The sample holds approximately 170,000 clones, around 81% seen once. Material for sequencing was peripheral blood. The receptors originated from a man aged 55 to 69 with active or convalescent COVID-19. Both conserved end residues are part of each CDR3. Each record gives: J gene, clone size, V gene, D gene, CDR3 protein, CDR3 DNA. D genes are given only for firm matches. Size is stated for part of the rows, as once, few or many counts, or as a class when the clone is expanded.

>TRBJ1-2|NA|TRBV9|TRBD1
CASSPHGQEYGYTF
TGTGCCAGCAGCCCCCACGGACAGGAATATGGCTACACCTTC
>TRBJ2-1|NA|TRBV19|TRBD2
CASRAGTSGGKHYNEQFF
TGTGCCAGTAGGGCCGGGACTAGCGGGGGGAAACACTACAATGAGCAGTTCTTC
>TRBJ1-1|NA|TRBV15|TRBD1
CATIGTGVRTEAFF
TGTGCCACCATAGGGACAGGGGTGCGGACTGAAGCTTTCTTT
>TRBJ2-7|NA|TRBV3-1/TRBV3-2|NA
CASSQGGSGPYEQYF
TGTGCCAGCAGCCAAGGGGGTAGCGGACCCTACGAGCAGTACTTC
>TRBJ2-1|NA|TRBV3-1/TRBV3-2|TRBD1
CASSPGQGSNEQFF
TGTGCCAGCAGCCCGGGACAGGGTAGTAATGAGCAGTTCTTC
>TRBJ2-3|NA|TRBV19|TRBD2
CASRFRAGGTDTQYF
TGTGCCAGTAGATTTCGAGCCGGGGGGACAGATACGCAGTATTTT
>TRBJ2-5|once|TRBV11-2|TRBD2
CASSLAGGKETQYF
TGTGCCAGCAGCTTAGCGGGAGGAAAAGAGACCCAGTACTTC
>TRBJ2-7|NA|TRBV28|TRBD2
CASSQVTSGLTYEQYF
TGTGCCAGCAGTCAAGTCACTAGCGGCCTGACCTACGAGCAGTACTTC
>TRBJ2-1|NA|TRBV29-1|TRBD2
CSVEKPRTSGGGEQFF
TGCAGCGTTGAAAAGCCCCGGACTAGCGGCGGGGGTGAGCAGTTCTTC
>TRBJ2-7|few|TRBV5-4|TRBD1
CASSRDRGGEQYF
TGTGCCAGCAGCCGGGACAGGGGCGGCGAGCAGTACTTC
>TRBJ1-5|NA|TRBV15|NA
CATSRERSNQPQHF
TGTGCCACCAGCAGGGAGAGGAGCAATCAGCCCCAGCATTTT
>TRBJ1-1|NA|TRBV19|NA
CASSLGRSGNTEAFF
TGTGCCAGTAGTCTTGGCCGTTCGGGGAACACTGAAGCTTTCTTT
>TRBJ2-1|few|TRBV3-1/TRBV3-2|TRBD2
CASGTSGRNEQFF
TGTGCCAGCGGGACTAGCGGGCGGAATGAGCAGTTCTTC
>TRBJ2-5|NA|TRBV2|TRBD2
CASSALAGQDRRETQYF
TGTGCCAGCAGTGCACTAGCGGGACAAGACCGCCGAGAGACCCAGTACTTC
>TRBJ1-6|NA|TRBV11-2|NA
CASSSVSDSPLHF
TGTGCCAGCAGCTCTGTTTCGGATTCACCCCTCCACTTT
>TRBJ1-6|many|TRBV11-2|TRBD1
CASSARTGGSSYNSPLHF
TGTGCCAGCAGCGCCCGGACAGGGGGGAGCTCCTATAATTCACCCCTCCACTTT
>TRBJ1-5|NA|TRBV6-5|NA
CASRTGFGDQPQHF
TGTGCCAGCAGGACGGGGTTTGGCGATCAGCCCCAGCATTTT
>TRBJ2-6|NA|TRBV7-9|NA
CASSRGGANVLTF
TGTGCCAGCAGCCGGGGTGGGGCCAACGTCCTGACTTTC
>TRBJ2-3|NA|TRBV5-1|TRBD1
CASSWGDRESTDTQYF
TGCGCCAGCAGCTGGGGGGACAGGGAGAGCACAGATACGCAGTATTTT
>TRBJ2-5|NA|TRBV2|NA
CASSEGGTQYF
TGTGCCAGCAGTGAGGGAGGGACCCAGTACTTC
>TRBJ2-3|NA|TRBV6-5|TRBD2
CASRESGGDTQYF
TGTGCCAGCCGCGAGAGCGGGGGAGATACGCAGTATTTT
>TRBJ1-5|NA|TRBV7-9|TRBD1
CASSLQGVNQPQHF
TGTGCCAGCAGCTTACAGGGGGTAAATCAGCCCCAGCATTTT
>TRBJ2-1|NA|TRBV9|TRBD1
CASSVVGTGGNEQFF
TGTGCCAGCAGCGTAGTGGGGACAGGGGGAAATGAGCAGTTCTTC
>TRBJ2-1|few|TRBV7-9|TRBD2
CASSLRSSGSGSYNEQFF
TGTGCCAGCAGCCTCCGTTCTTCTGGTAGCGGGAGTTACAATGAGCAGTTCTTC
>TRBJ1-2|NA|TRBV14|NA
CASSQEWQGFGYTF
TGTGCCAGCAGCCAAGAATGGCAGGGGTTCGGCTACACCTTC
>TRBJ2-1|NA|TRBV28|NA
CASSTGTYSYNEQFF
TGTGCCAGCAGTACAGGGACATACTCCTACAATGAGCAGTTCTTC
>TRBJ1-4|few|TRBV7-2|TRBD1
CASSPSRGTAYNEKLFF
TGTGCCAGCAGCCCCTCCAGAGGGACAGCTTATAATGAAAAACTGTTTTTT
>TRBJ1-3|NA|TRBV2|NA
CASSLRGPVGNTIYF
TGTGCCAGCAGTCTCAGGGGCCCGGTTGGAAACACCATATATTTT
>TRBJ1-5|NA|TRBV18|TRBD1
CASSPLPGQSFNQPQHF
TGTGCCAGCTCACCACTACCGGGACAGAGTTTTAATCAGCCCCAGCATTTT
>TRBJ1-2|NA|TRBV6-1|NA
CASSDRGFYGYTF
TGTGCCAGCAGTGACAGGGGATTCTATGGCTACACCTTC
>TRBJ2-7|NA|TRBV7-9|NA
CASSPGTYEQYF
TGTGCCAGCAGCCCGGGAACCTACGAGCAGTACTTC
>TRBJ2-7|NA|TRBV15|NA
CATDRTPATPSYEQYF
TGTGCCACCGACAGGACACCCGCAACCCCCTCCTACGAGCAGTACTTC
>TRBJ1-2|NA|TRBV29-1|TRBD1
CSVGIGTVANYGYTF
TGCAGCGTTGGCATCGGGACAGTAGCTAACTATGGCTACACCTTC
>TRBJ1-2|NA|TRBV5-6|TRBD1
CASSIGQALGGYTF
TGTGCCAGCAGCATCGGACAGGCCCTTGGGGGCTACACCTTC
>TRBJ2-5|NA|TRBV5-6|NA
CASSFGRDQETQYF
TGTGCCAGCAGCTTTGGCCGGGACCAAGAGACCCAGTACTTC
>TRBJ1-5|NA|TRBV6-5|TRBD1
CASKPGQGSQPQHF
TGTGCCAGCAAACCGGGACAGGGATCCCAGCCCCAGCATTTT
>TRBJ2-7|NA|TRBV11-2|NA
CASSAFSYEQYF
TGTGCCAGCAGCGCGTTTTCCTACGAGCAGTACTTC
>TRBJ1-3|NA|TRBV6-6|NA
CASSYGTGTPGNTIYF
TGTGCCAGCAGTTACGGCACAGGGACCCCTGGAAACACCATATATTTT
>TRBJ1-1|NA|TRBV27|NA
CASSSGRGGEAFF
TGTGCCAGCAGTTCCGGACGGGGGGGAGAAGCTTTCTTT
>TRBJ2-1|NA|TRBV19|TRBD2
CASSIAFGTSGLNEQFF
TGTGCCAGTAGTATTGCGTTTGGGACTAGCGGGCTCAATGAGCAGTTCTTC
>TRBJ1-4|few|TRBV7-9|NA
CASSLVVGATNEKLFF
TGTGCCAGCAGTCTTGTAGTCGGAGCAACTAATGAAAAACTGTTTTTT